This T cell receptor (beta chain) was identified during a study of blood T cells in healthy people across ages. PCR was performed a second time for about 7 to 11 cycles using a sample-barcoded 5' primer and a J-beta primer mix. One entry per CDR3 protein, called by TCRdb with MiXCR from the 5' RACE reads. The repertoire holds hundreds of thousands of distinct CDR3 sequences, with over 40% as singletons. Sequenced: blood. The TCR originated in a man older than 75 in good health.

The CDR3 here is CASSPRSGRSTDTQYF. As DNA, the CDR3 is TGTGCCAGCAGTCCCCGTAGCGGGAGAAGCACAGATACGCAGTATTTT. The chain employs TRBV27 and TRBJ2-3; 9 bases are shared with TRBD2. The CDR3 is 16 amino acids. CDR1 is MNHEY and CDR2 is SMNVEV in the germline V gene (reference sequence). The junction had 6 bases not matched to a gene; V was cut back by 5 bases and J by 0 bases.